The 21 T cell receptor beta chains presented below share a single source sample, sequenced in a study of cytomegalovirus exposure and HLA in healthy donors (TCRdb year 2017). The library was prepared using the immunoSEQ multiplex PCR assay. For the multiplex PCR, a mixture combining 60 forward primers for TCR Vbeta segments and 13 reverse primers for TCR Jbeta segments was used. This is the immuneACCESS table as TCRdb keeps it, with only in-frame sequences that have V and J called. A part of the clones is gone; compared with another copy, unresolved V genes explain less than half, and the rest is unexplained. The sample records more than 95,000 clones, more than 65% of which are singletons. The ten most abundant clones make up 1.8% of the sample. The sequenced material came from PBMCs. The receptor source for this set is a man aged 18 to 30 in good health and CMV-seronegative.

As DNA, the CDR3 is TGCGCCACCACGAGGGCAGGAAACACCGGGGAGCTGTTTTTT. It yields the protein CATTRAGNTGELFF. The chain carries TRBV5-1 and TRBJ2-2; possible D gene TRBD2, 5 bases. Germline CDR1 is SGHRS and CDR2 is YFSETQ. V gave up 9 bases and J gave up 2 bases, with 14 bases separating them. This CDR3 spans 14 amino acids.

This clone was counted only a few times. The V gene is TRBV11-2, the J gene TRBJ2-7; a weak D match, TRBD2 (7 bases). This CDR3 is built from 15 residues. CDR1 and CDR2 from the germline V gene are SGHAT and FQNNGV. V lost 8 bases to trimming and J lost 3 bases, with 20 bases between them. CDR3 amino acids: CASGVWGGPVYEQYF. The DNA for the CDR3 is TGTGCCAGCGGGGTGTGGGGGGGGCCAGTCTACGAGCAGTACTTC.

This clone was found a few times. The rearrangement joins TRBV6-5 to TRBJ1-1; 9 nucleotides align to TRBD1. Looked up from germline, CDR1 is MNHEY and CDR2 is SVGAGI. The CDR3 is 13 residues long. The J segment lost 5 bases and the V segment lost 5 bases, leaving 3 bases of the junction unmatched. This CDR3 reads CASSQGQGTEAFF. The CDR3 region has the DNA TGTGCCAGCAGTCAGGGACAGGGTACTGAAGCTTTCTTT.

The rearrangement links TRBV10-2 to TRBJ1-2; no definite D call. Looked up from germline, CDR1 is WSHSY and CDR2 is SAAADI. The germline V and J ends were trimmed by 3 bases and 3 bases, with 14 bases remaining between them. CDR3 length: 15 residues. The CDR3 DNA is TGCGCCAGCAGTGACCTAGGTGGGAGCTACTATGGCTACACCTTC. Translation: CASSDLGGSYYGYTF.

V and J are TRBV10-3 and TRBJ2-3; 7 nucleotides line up with TRBD2. J lost 3 bases, V lost 6 bases, and 9 bases had no gene match. The CDR3 covers 15 residues. Germline values: CDR1 ENHRY, CDR2 SYGVKD. CDR3 sequence reads: CAIRASGLGTDTQYF. DNA of the CDR3: TGTGCCATCAGGGCTAGCGGTCTGGGGACAGATACGCAGTATTTT.

The chain links TRBV6-6 to TRBJ2-1; TRBD1 aligns across 10 bases. This CDR3 is built from 13 residues. Per the germline V gene, CDR1 is MNHNY and CDR2 is SVGAGI (reference sequence). After removal of 8 bases from V and 7 bases from J, the junction contained 5 bases not matched to a gene. The CDR3 DNA sequence: TGTGCCAGCCTACGGACAGGGGGAAATGAGCAGTTCTTC. This translates into CASLRTGGNEQFF.

The chain uses TRBV5-6 and TRBJ2-7; D not certain. The CDR3 has 12 residues. V lost 4 bases to trimming and J lost 0 bases, with 5 bases between them. CDR1 is SGHDT and CDR2 is YYEEEE in the germline V gene. CDR3 nucleotides: TGTGCCAGCAGCGCGAGCTCCTACGAGCAGTACTTC. Translating gives CASSASSYEQYF.

V is TRBV5-6 and J is TRBJ1-2, with 9 bases matching TRBD1. J gave up 2 bases and V 2 bases, and 4 bases lay outside the gene matches. The V gene's germline CDR1 is SGHDT and CDR2 YYEEEE. This CDR3 comprises 15 residues. In DNA form, the CDR3 reads TGTGCCAGCAGCTTACCCACAGGGGGCAACTATGGCTACACCTTC. This translates into CASSLPTGGNYGYTF.

The V call is TRBV5-1, the J call TRBJ1-2, with D maybe TRBD1 (5 bases). The length of the CDR3 is 19 residues. Trimming pared 3 bases from V and 6 bases from J, leaving 30 bases between. In germline, CDR1 is SGHRS, CDR2 YFSETQ. Here the CDR3 reads CASSSGTPLGHPSGDGYTF. In nucleotides, the CDR3 is TGCGCCAGCAGCTCGGGGACTCCTCTCGGACACCCTTCAGGAGATGGCTACACCTTC.

This chain connects TRBV5-1 to TRBJ2-3; possible D gene TRBD1, 5 bases. CDR3 length: 13 amino acids. Per germline, CDR1 SGHRS and CDR2 YFSETQ. Trimming cost V 3 bases and J 4 bases, with 9 bases left between them. CDR3 sequence (DNA): TGCGCCAGCAGCTCCCGACAGCCAGATACGCAGTATTTT. The encoded protein is CASSSRQPDTQYF.

V is TRBV7-9 and J is TRBJ2-1; D is unresolved. Germline lookup yields CDR1 SEHNR and CDR2 FQNEAQ (reference sequence). The CDR3 covers 14 residues. Trimming stripped 4 bases from V and 4 bases from J, with 11 bases between. This CDR3 reads CASSSPLSYNEQFF. As DNA, the CDR3 is TGTGCCAGCAGCTCGCCCCTGAGTTACAATGAGCAGTTCTTC.

This chain uses TRBV27 with TRBJ2-7; D may be TRBD2 (7 bases). Germline V gene lookup returns CDR1 MNHEY and CDR2 SMNVEV (reference sequence). Trimming pared 3 bases from V and 2 bases from J, leaving 14 bases between. The CDR3 runs 15 residues. CDR3 region: CASSFRRGPTYEQYF. In DNA, the CDR3 is TGTGCCAGCAGTTTTAGGCGGGGGCCAACCTACGAGCAGTACTTC.

The gene calls are TRBV6-1 and TRBJ2-5; 11 bases are shared with TRBD1. The tail of the sequence fits TRBJ2-7 better, so the J call may be wrong. The length of the CDR3 is 18 residues. From germline, CDR1 is MNHNS and CDR2 SASEGT. CDR3 loop: CASSEVFGGTGGAYEQYF. The CDR3 DNA sequence: TGTGCCAGCAGTGAAGTATTTGGAGGGACAGGGGGGGCCTACGAGCAGTACTTC.

The chain recombines TRBV19 with TRBJ1-2, with D possibly matching TRBD1 (5 bases). The CDR3 is made up of 13 amino acids. Trimming cost V 4 bases and J 4 bases, with 10 bases left between them. Germline assignment: CDR1 LNHDA and CDR2 SQIVND (reference sequence). CDR3 protein: CASSRGGAYGYTF. DNA of the CDR3: TGTGCCAGTAGTAGAGGTGGGGCCTATGGCTACACCTTC. The variable domain in full, completed from reference TRBV19 and TRBJ1-2, reads DGGITQSPKYLFRKEGQNVTLSCEQNLNHDAMYWYRQDPGQGLRLIYYSQIVNDFQKGDIAEGYSVSREKKESFPLTVTSAQKNPTAFYLCASSRGGAYGYTFGSGTRLTVV.

The chain links TRBV7-8 to TRBJ1-5; a weak D match, TRBD1 (5 bases). Germline V gives CDR1 SGHVS, CDR2 FQNEAQ. This CDR3 comprises 14 residues. Trimming took off 0 bases at V and 9 bases at J, with 12 bases between the two ends. The CDR3 sequence is CASSLARGDRPQHF. As DNA, the CDR3 is TGTGCCAGCAGCTTAGCCCGGGGGGACCGGCCCCAGCATTTT.

The chain couples TRBV7-2 to TRBJ2-6; D is possibly TRBD1 (6 bases). V shed 1 base and J shed 3 bases, with 10 bases lying between them. Germline assignment: CDR1 SGHTA and CDR2 FQGNSA. The CDR3 covers 16 residues. Here the CDR3 DNA reads TGTGCCAGCAGCTTAGTAGGGGGAAGTGGGGCCAACGTCCTGACTTTC. It is translated as CASSLVGGSGANVLTF.

This sequence joins TRBV29-1 and TRBJ1-1, with D tentatively TRBD1 (5 bases). V shed 4 bases and J shed 1 base, with 13 bases lying between them. The CDR3 spans 14 residues. Germline CDR1 and CDR2: SQVTM and ANQGSEA. CDR3 coding DNA: TGCAGCGTTGCCGTAGGGGTTGCGAACACTGAAGCTTTCTTT. Its protein product is CSVAVGVANTEAFF.

This chain links TRBV2 with TRBJ2-3, with D perhaps TRBD1 (5 bases). Trimming took off 4 bases at V and 0 bases at J, with 11 bases between the two ends. CDR1 SNHLY and CDR2 FYNNEI come from the germline V gene. The CDR3 runs to 15 residues. The CDR3 here is CASSGTGSSTDTQYF. The CDR3 DNA follows: TGTGCCAGCAGTGGCACAGGTTCTAGCACAGATACGCAGTATTTT.

The chain has TRBV5-1 and TRBJ2-3, with TRBD2 identical over 7 bases. This CDR3 region has 15 residues. CDR1 and CDR2 (germline): SGHRS, YFSETQ. V gave up 1 base and J gave up 2 bases; unmatched junction bases: 4. The CDR3 sequence: CASSLPSGDTDTQYF. CDR3 in DNA: TGCGCCAGCAGCTTGCCTAGCGGAGACACAGATACGCAGTATTTT.

V is TRBV15 and J is TRBJ2-3; the match to TRBD2 covers 13 bases. CDR3 length: 16 residues. In germline, CDR1 is LNHNV, CDR2 YYDKDF (reference sequence). The J segment lost 6 bases and the V segment lost 5 bases, leaving 8 bases of the junction unmatched. CDR3 region: CATSPTSGGGVDTQYF. CDR3 nucleotides: TGTGCCACCAGCCCCACTAGCGGGGGGGGTGTGGATACGCAGTATTTT.

This chain uses TRBV6-5 with TRBJ2-5; 8 bases agree with TRBD2. After removal of 5 bases from V and 1 base from J, the junction contained 6 bases not matched to a gene. This CDR3 comprises 15 residues. The V gene's germline CDR1 is MNHEY and CDR2 SVGAGI. The DNA for the CDR3 is TGTGCCAGCAGTCTTAGCGGGGCTCTCCAAGAGACCCAGTACTTC. Encoded protein: CASSLSGALQETQYF.